This T cell receptor beta chain was identified in a study of T cells in Graves' hyperthyroidism and ophthalmopathy. Template material for amplifying TCR beta CDR3 regions consisted of RNA transcripts. RT-PCR in the first round (using the HTBI primer set) targeted the TCR CDR3. MiXCR was run by TCRdb on the multiplex PCR reads, yielding one entry per CDR3 protein. This table has a few hundred thousand distinct CDR3 sequences, roughly 13% appearing once. If no ophthalmopathy progression occurred within 18 months, Graves' hyperthyroidism was stable. Patients aged 18 to 65 had newly diagnosed hyperthyroidism lasting under 2 months. Uncontrolled infections, other autoimmune diseases, pregnancy or lactation led to exclusion of patients. This clonotype was picked up a small number of times. Its antigen remains unknown. General study results and limits: Ophthalmopathy, which appeared later, was predicted by the model a median approximately 6 months before onset.

Trimming stripped 3 bases from V and 0 bases from J, with 9 bases between. Looked up from germline, CDR1 is LNHDA and CDR2 is SQIVND (reference sequence). CDR3 length: 15 amino acids. Material: blood. The chain employs TRBV19 and TRBJ1-5; D not resolved. The clonotype originates from a woman aged 18-29 years with Graves' hyperthyroidism. The CDR3 nucleotides are TGTGCCAGTAGTATTTGGGATAATAGCAATCAGCCCCAGCATTTT. Translated, it gives CASSIWDNSNQPQHF.